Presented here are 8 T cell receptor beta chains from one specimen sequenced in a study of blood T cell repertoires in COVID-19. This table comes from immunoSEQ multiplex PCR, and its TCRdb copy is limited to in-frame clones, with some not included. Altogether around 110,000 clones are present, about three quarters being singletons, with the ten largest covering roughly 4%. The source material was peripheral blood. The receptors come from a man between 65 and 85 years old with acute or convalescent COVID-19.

The CDR3 bases are TGTGCCAGTAGTGCATCAGCGGGGGGGCTTGGTGAGCAGTTCTTC. Its translation: CASSASAGGLGEQFF. The J gene is TRBJ2-1, the V gene TRBV19; 10 nucleotides align to TRBD2. This CDR3 has 15 residues. The germline gives CDR1 LNHDA, CDR2 SQIVND (reference sequence). The ends lost 5 bases at V and 9 bases at J; junction bases unmatched: 10.

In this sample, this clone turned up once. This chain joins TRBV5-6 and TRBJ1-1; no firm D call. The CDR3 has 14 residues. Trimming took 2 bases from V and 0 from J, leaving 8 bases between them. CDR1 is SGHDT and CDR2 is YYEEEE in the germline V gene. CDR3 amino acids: CASSFGEVNTEAFF. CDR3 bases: TGTGCCAGCAGCTTCGGTGAAGTGAACACTGAAGCTTTCTTT.

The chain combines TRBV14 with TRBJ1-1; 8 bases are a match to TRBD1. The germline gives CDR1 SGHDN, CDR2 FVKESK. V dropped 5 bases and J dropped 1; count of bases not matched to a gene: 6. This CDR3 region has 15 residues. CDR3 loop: CASSFRTGRNTEAFF. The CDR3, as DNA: TGTGCCAGCAGCTTTCGGACAGGGAGGAACACTGAAGCTTTCTTT.

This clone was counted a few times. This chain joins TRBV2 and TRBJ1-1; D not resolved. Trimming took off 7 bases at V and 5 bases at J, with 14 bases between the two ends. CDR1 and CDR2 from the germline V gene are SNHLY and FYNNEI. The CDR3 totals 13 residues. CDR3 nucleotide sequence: TGTGCCAGCATTGGCGGGGAGAGAACTGAAGCTTTCTTT. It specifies CASIGGERTEAFF.

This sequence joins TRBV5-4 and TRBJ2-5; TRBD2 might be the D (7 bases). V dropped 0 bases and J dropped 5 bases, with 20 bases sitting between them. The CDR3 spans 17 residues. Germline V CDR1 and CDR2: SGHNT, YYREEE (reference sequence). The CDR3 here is CASSLVSSRGGGETQYF. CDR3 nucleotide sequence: TGTGCCAGCAGCTTGGTTTCGAGCAGGGGAGGGGGGGAGACCCAGTACTTC.

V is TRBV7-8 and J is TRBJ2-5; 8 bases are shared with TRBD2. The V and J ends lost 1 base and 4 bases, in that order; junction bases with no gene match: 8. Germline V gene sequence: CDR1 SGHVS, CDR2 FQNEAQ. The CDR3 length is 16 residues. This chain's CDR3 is CASSLDYGRAGETQYF. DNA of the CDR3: TGTGCCAGCAGCTTAGATTACGGGAGGGCGGGAGAGACCCAGTACTTC.

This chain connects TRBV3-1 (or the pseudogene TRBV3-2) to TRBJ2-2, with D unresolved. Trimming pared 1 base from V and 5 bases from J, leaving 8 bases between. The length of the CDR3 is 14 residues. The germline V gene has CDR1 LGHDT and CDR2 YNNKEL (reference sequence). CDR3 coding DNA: TGTGCCAGCAGCCAAGGTAGTGTGACCGGGGAGCTGTTTTTT. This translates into CASSQGSVTGELFF.

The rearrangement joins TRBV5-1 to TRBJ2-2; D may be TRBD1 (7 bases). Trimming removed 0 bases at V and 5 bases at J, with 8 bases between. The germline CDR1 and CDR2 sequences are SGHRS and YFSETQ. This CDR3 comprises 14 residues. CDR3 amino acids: CASSLAGGTGELFF. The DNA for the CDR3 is TGCGCCAGCAGCTTGGCAGGGGGGACCGGGGAGCTGTTTTTT.